Sequencing of this TCR beta chain was carried out in a study of blood T cell repertoires in COVID-19. The CDR3 length is 14 residues. The V gene lost 7 bases and the J gene lost 6 bases, with 13 bases spanning the gap. The germline V gene encodes CDR1 SNHLY and CDR2 FYNNEI. The method was immunoSEQ multiplex PCR; TCRdb's version includes in-frame clones alone and lacks a portion of them. Among more than 80,000 clones listed, approximately 88% were seen once. This sequence joins TRBV2 and TRBJ1-6; TRBD1 might be the D (6 bases). The receptor was derived from a man older than 75 with acute or convalescent COVID-19. The sequenced material came from peripheral blood. The chain's CDR3 is CASIPGHSNSPLHF. The DNA for the CDR3 is TGTGCCAGCATTCCGGGACACAGTAATTCACCCCTCCACTTT. Drawing the rest from reference TRBV2 and TRBJ1-6, the complete variable domain is EPEVTQTPSHQVTQMGQEVILRCVPISNHLYFYWYRQILGQKVEFLVSFYNNEISEKSEIFDDQFSVERPDGSNFTLKIRSTKLEDSAMYFCASIPGHSNSPLHFGNGTRLTVT.